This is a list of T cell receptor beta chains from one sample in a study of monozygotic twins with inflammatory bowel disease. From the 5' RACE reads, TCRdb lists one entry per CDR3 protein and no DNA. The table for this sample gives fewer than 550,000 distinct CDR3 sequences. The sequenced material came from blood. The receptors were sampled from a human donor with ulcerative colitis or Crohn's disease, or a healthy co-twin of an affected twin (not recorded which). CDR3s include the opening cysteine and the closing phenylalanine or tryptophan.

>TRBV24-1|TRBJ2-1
CATSAPGLDLNEQFF
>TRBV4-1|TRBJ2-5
CASSQGTSGRGETQYF
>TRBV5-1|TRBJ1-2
CASSFSPEQTYGYTF
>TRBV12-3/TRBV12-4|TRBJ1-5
CASSGGPPGQPQHF
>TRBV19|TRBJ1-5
CASSIPRGVSNQPQHF
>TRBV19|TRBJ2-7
CASSKLAGGYEQYF
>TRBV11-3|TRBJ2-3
CASSSAGRGSTDTQYF
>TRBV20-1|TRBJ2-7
CSANSGTSGTYEQYF
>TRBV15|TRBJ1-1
CATSRDSEGRNTEAFF
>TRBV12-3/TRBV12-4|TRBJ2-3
CASSLWGLAQDTQYF
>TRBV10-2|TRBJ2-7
CARGTSHTYEQYF
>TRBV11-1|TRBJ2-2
CASSSPPSGSINTGELFF
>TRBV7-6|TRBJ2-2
CASSYRSGPLTGELFF
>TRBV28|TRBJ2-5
CASSLSQGLGSLYQETQYF
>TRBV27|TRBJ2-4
CASSFREGRAKNIQYF
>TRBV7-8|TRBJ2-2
CASSLEGHLGSGELFF
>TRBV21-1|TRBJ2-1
CASSHSRVYNEQFF
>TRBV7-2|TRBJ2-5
CASSPRGGRETQYF
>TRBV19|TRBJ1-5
CASSTNTGSNQPQHF
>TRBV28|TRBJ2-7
CASSLSGAIYYEQYF
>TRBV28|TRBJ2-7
CASSWYRGARDEQYF
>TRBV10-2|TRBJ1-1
CASRNRQGGTEAFF
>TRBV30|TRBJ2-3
CAWSGGKEYADTQYF
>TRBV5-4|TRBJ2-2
CASSPPQGVDTGELFF
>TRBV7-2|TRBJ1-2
CASNTGGNYGYTF
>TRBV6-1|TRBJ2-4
CASMGEVNIQYF
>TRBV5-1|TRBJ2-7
CASSLIGDTSYEQYF
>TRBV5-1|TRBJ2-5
CASSLMVGEEETQYF
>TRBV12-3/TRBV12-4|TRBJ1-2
CASSLTRDGYGYTF
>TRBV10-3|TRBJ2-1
CAISVKRDHEQFF
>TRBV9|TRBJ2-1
CASSVDPGYNEQFF